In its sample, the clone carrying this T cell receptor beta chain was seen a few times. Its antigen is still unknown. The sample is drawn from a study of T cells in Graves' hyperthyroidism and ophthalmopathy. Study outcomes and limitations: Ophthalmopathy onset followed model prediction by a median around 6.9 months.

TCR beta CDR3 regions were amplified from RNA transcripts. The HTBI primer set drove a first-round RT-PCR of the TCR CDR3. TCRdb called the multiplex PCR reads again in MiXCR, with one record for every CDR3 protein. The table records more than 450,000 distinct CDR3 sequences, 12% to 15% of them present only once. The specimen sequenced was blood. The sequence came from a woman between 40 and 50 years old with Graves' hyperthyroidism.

DNA for the CDR3: TGTGCCAGCAGTCCTTACAGGGGGGGTTCACCCCTCCACTTT. Amino acid sequence: CASSPYRGGSPLHF. V is TRBV6-1 and J is TRBJ1-6, with TRBD1 matching over 8 bases. CDR1 is MNHNS and CDR2 is SASEGT in the germline V gene. This CDR3 spans 14 amino acids. Trimming took 5 bases from V and 9 from J; bases not matched to a gene: 6.